These 12 T cell receptor beta chains share one sample of origin, sequenced in a study of T cell responses to AZD1222 COVID-19 vaccine. The protocol was immunoSEQ multiplex PCR, while the TCRdb copy is restricted to in-frame clones and leaves out a portion. The table shows some 100,000 clones, with approximately 87% occurring only once. The source material was peripheral blood, sampled 28 days after the second AZD1222 dose. The origin of the receptors is an adult who received the AZD1222 COVID-19 vaccine.

V is TRBV29-1 and J is TRBJ2-5; 9 bases align to TRBD1. The CDR3 length is 12 residues. Losses at the gene ends were 7 bases for V and 6 bases for J; bases not matched to a gene: 6. Germline-derived CDR1 and CDR2 are SQVTM and ANQGSEA. The CDR3 region has the DNA TGCAGCGGGACAGGGGCTTCGCAGACCCAGTACTTC. Protein product: CSGTGASQTQYF.

DNA of the CDR3: TGTGCCAGCAGTGAAGCTGACCCCGGGGAGCAGTTCTTC. Translated: CASSEADPGEQFF. This chain connects TRBV2 to TRBJ2-1; no clear D gene. This CDR3 spans 13 amino acids. V was shortened by 0 bases and J by 10 bases, with 10 bases between the two germline ends. Per germline, CDR1 SNHLY and CDR2 FYNNEI.

The chain couples TRBV5-6 to TRBJ2-7; 8 bases match TRBD2. The CDR3 consists of 15 residues. V lost 5 bases to trimming and J lost 3 bases; unmatched junction nucleotides: 10. CDR1 SGHDT and CDR2 YYEEEE come from the germline V gene. The CDR3 DNA sequence: TGTGCCAGCAGGGAATACGGGACTAGTGACTACGAGCAGTACTTC. Translated: CASREYGTSDYEQYF.

This clone was picked up a small number of times. V and J are TRBV2 and TRBJ2-1; TRBD1 matches 9 bases. The length of the CDR3 is 14 residues. Germline V gives CDR1 SNHLY, CDR2 FYNNEI. Losses at the gene ends were 4 bases for V and 5 bases for J; bases not matched to a gene: 3. CDR3 residues: CASSVRTGDNEQFF. In nucleotides, the CDR3 is TGTGCCAGCAGTGTAAGGACAGGGGACAATGAGCAGTTCTTC.

V gene TRBV15 combines with J gene TRBJ2-7; D gene ambiguous. V was pared by 0 bases and J by 4 bases, with 10 bases between. The CDR3 runs to 14 residues. Germline values: CDR1 LNHNV, CDR2 YYDKDF (reference sequence). Here the CDR3 DNA reads TGTGCCACCAGCAGAGAATATACAGCGTACGAGCAGTACTTC. This gives the protein CATSREYTAYEQYF.

This clone was observed a single time. V and J are TRBV7-3 and TRBJ2-7; the D gene is possibly TRBD1 (7 bases). This CDR3 has 13 residues. V lost 4 bases to trimming and J lost 3 bases, with 10 bases between them. Germline CDR1 SGHTA, CDR2 FQGTGA. This chain's CDR3 is CASSSQGGYEQYF. The CDR3, as DNA: TGTGCCAGCAGCTCCCAGGGGGGCTACGAGCAGTACTTC.

This sequence joins TRBV19 and TRBJ2-7; D ambiguous. The V end lost 4 bases, the J end lost 3 bases, and 10 bases lay between the germline ends. CDR1 LNHDA and CDR2 SQIVND come from the germline V gene (reference sequence). This CDR3 has 13 residues. The CDR3 region is CASSTRDVYEQYF. The CDR3, as DNA: TGTGCCAGTAGTACGAGAGACGTCTACGAGCAGTACTTC.

The chain employs TRBV5-6 and TRBJ2-7; D is unresolved. The CDR3 sequence is 12 residues long. CDR1 is SGHDT and CDR2 is YYEEEE in the germline V gene. The ends were cut back, 2 bases at V and 4 bases at J, with 7 bases in the middle. CDR3 in DNA: TGTGCCAGCAGCTTTTTGGGTTACGAGCAGTACTTC. Protein sequence: CASSFLGYEQYF.

V gene TRBV30 combines with J gene TRBJ1-6, with D uncertain. In germline, CDR1 is GTSNPN, CDR2 SVGIG (reference sequence). Trimming cost V 5 bases and J 7 bases, with 12 bases left between them. The CDR3 contains 13 residues. The CDR3 loop reads CAWVHSRNSPLHF. The CDR3 DNA sequence: TGTGCCTGGGTTCACAGTAGGAATTCACCCCTCCACTTT.

The rearrangement joins TRBV7-9 to TRBJ1-6; the D is unclear. V was pared by 0 bases and J by 11 bases, with 20 bases between. Germline values: CDR1 SEHNR, CDR2 FQNEAQ (reference sequence). This CDR3 region has 17 residues. Here the CDR3 DNA reads TGTGCCAGCAGCTTAGCCCCGCAATCATGGGAGGAACCACCCCTCCACTTT. Encoded protein: CASSLAPQSWEEPPLHF.

This clone was counted only a few times. This rearrangement joins TRBV14 to TRBJ1-1, with D tentatively TRBD1 (5 bases). Trimming shortened V by 3 bases and J by 4 bases, and 12 bases separated the two germline ends. This CDR3 comprises 14 residues. From germline, CDR1 is SGHDN and CDR2 FVKESK. The CDR3 sequence is CASSQVYGGTEAFF. The DNA for the CDR3 is TGTGCCAGCAGCCAGGTTTATGGGGGCACTGAAGCTTTCTTT.

CDR3 in amino acids: CASSPGPIPQETQYF. For the CDR3, the DNA is TGTGCCAGCTCACCAGGGCCAATACCCCAAGAGACCCAGTACTTC. The chain couples TRBV18 to TRBJ2-5; D gene ambiguous. V lost 2 bases and J 1 base, leaving 11 bases between the germline ends. The CDR3 sequence is 15 residues long. In germline, CDR1 is KGHSH, CDR2 LQKENI. The entire variable domain, with the rest obtained from reference TRBV18 and TRBJ2-5, is as follows: NAGVMQNPRHLVRRRGQEARLRCSPMKGHSHVYWYRQLPEEGLKFMVYLQKENIIDESGMPKERFSAEFPKEGPSILRIQQVVRGDSAAYFCASSPGPIPQETQYFGPGTRLLVL.